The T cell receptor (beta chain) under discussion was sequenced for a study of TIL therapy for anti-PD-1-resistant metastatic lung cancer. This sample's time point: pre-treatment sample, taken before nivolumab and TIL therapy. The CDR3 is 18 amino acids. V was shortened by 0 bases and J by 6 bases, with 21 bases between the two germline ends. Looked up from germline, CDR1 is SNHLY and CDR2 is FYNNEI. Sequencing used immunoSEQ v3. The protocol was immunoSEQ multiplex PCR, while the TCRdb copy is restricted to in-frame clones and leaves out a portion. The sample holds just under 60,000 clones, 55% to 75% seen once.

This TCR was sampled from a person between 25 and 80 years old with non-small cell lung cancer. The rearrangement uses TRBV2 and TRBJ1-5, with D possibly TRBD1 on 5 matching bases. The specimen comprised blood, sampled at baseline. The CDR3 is CASSEALRGIGDIQPQHF. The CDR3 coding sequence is TGTGCCAGCAGTGAAGCGCTTCGGGGGATTGGGGATATTCAGCCCCAGCATTTT.